The 21 T cell receptor beta chains reported below all come from one sample, sequenced in a study of post-analysis software for immune sequencing data. Study observations and caveats: Patients had higher frequencies than controls of about five TRBV segments, including TRBV5-6, TRBV5-1 and TRBV20-1.

Unique molecular identifiers were present in the TCR beta cDNA libraries. MiXCR, applied by TCRdb to the PCR reads, yields one record per CDR3 protein. The data hold about 400,000 distinct CDR3 sequences, with about a third observed a single time. No antigens are known for them. Sequencing was performed on blood. These receptor sequences come from a girl aged 5-17 years with multiple sclerosis.

The J gene is TRBJ1-1, the V gene TRBV12-3 or TRBV12-4, with no clear D. With 5 bases removed from V and 6 bases from J, the gap between germline ends came to 13 bases. This CDR3 is built from 13 residues. CDR3 in amino acids: CASSPPDGAEAFF. The CDR3 DNA sequence: TGTGCCAGCAGTCCCCCAGACGGTGCTGAAGCTTTCTTT.

In this sample, this clonotype turned up a few times. This chain uses TRBV12-3 or TRBV12-4 with TRBJ1-2; 7 bases agree with TRBD1. J was trimmed by 7 bases and V by 5 bases; bases with no gene match: 10. This CDR3 comprises 14 residues. The CDR3 reads CASSRQGARGGYTF. The DNA for the CDR3 is TGTGCCAGCAGTCGACAGGGCGCCCGGGGTGGCTACACCTTC.

A few counts support this clonotype. This chain uses TRBV7-3 with TRBJ1-1; D not resolved. Between the trimmed V and J ends, which lost 6 bases and 0 bases, there was a span of 8 bases. Per germline, CDR1 SGHTA and CDR2 FQGTGA. CDR3 length: 13 residues. The DNA for the CDR3 is TGTGCCAGCAGGGGCTCCTTGAACACTGAAGCTTTCTTT. Translated, it gives CASRGSLNTEAFF.

The chain joins TRBV18 to TRBJ2-5; D gene ambiguous. The DNA end lines up better with TRBJ2-7; the J call may be wrong. Germline lookup yields CDR1 KGHSH and CDR2 LQKENI. This CDR3 contains 14 residues. DNA for the CDR3: TGTGCCAGCTCCCCCACAAGGGCAGAATACGAGCAGTACTTC. Its protein is CASSPTRAEYEQYF.

The table lists this clonotype with a few counts. This sequence joins TRBV5-1 and TRBJ1-4; perhaps TRBD1 as D (5 bases). The CDR3 loop spans 15 amino acids. The germline gives CDR1 SGHRS, CDR2 YFSETQ. V lost 1 base and J lost 8, with 15 bases in between. The CDR3 sequence is CASSLNRQPGEKLFF. For the CDR3, the DNA is TGCGCCAGCAGCTTGAATAGACAGCCGGGCGAAAAACTGTTTTTT.

This clonotype was seen only a few times. The rearrangement joins TRBV7-2 to TRBJ2-1, with 9 bases lining up with TRBD1. Germline trimming cut 5 bases from V and 7 bases from J; bases unmatched to any gene: 12. CDR1 SGHTA and CDR2 FQGNSA come from the germline V gene. CDR3 length equals 16 residues. CDR3 protein: CASSPFGTGSRNEQFF. CDR3 coding DNA: TGTGCCAGCAGCCCGTTCGGGACAGGGAGTAGGAATGAGCAGTTCTTC.

The chain couples TRBV12-3 or TRBV12-4 to TRBJ2-7; D may correspond to TRBD1 or TRBD2 (5 bases each). Trimming left V 6 bases short and J 4 bases short, with 19 bases between. The CDR3 contains 15 residues. This chain's CDR3 is CASRPATGTPYEQYF. CDR3 bases: TGTGCCAGCAGGCCTGCAACCGGGACGCCTTACGAGCAGTACTTC.

This clonotype has a count of ten or more. The chain carries TRBV7-9 and TRBJ1-2; tentative D call: TRBD1 (6 bases). Trimming shortened V by 5 bases and J by 8 bases, and 18 bases separated the two germline ends. The CDR3 covers 14 residues. From germline, CDR1 is SEHNR and CDR2 FQNEAQ (reference sequence). The chain's CDR3 is CASSRDKSRGGYTF. The CDR3 DNA reads TGTGCCAGCAGCCGGGACAAAAGCCGGGGAGGCTACACCTTC.

The rearrangement joins TRBV10-3 to TRBJ2-7; D not resolved. Germline values: CDR1 ENHRY, CDR2 SYGVKD. There are 14 residues in the CDR3. The V gene lost 7 bases and the J gene lost 2 bases, with 15 bases spanning the gap. The CDR3 DNA follows: TGTGCCATCAAGGAAATGGGCAGGCCCTACGAGCAGTACTTC. Amino acids: CAIKEMGRPYEQYF.

V gene TRBV7-2 combines with J gene TRBJ2-3; D is unclear. V lost 0 bases to trimming and J lost 0 bases, with 10 bases between them. The CDR3 contains 16 residues. CDR1 is SGHTA and CDR2 is FQGNSA in the germline V gene. Written as DNA, the CDR3 is TGTGCCAGCAGCTTAGCCTTGGGCTCCAGCACAGATACGCAGTATTTT. It translates to CASSLALGSSTDTQYF.

V usage is TRBV5-5 and J usage is TRBJ2-7, with 7 bases fitting TRBD2. CDR1 is SGHKS and CDR2 is YYEKEE in the germline V gene (reference sequence). The CDR3 consists of 15 residues. V was pared by 4 bases and J by 7 bases, with 14 bases of the junction left unmatched. CDR3 loop: CASSQTLRGDQEQYF. As DNA, the CDR3 is TGTGCCAGCAGCCAAACCCTCCGGGGGGATCAGGAGCAGTACTTC.

This clonotype was counted ten times or more. The V call is TRBV10-3, the J call TRBJ2-1; D unresolved. V was cut by 5 bases and J by 8 bases, with 7 bases left in between. Germline CDR1 and CDR2: ENHRY and SYGVKD. The CDR3 spans 11 residues. For the CDR3, the DNA is TGTGCCATCAGTCCCGGTCATGAGCAGTTCTTC. This translates into CAISPGHEQFF.

The CDR3 DNA reads as TGCAGTGCTAGTTTTATCGATAACACTGAAGCTTTCTTT. Its protein product is CSASFIDNTEAFF. The J gene is TRBJ1-1, the V gene TRBV20-1; no clear D. The length of the CDR3 is 13 residues. The germline CDR1 and CDR2 sequences are DFQATT and SNEGSKA (reference sequence). V lost 3 bases to trimming and J lost 2 bases, with 10 bases between them.

The CDR3 nucleotides read TGTGCCAGCAGCGTAGGGGACAGAGATAATTCACCCCTCCACTTT. It codes for CASSVGDRDNSPLHF. The V gene is TRBV9, the J gene TRBJ1-6; 7 bases map to TRBD1. The V and J ends lost 0 bases and 5 bases, in that order; junction bases with no gene match: 2. CDR1 and CDR2 (germline): SGDLS, YYNGEE. The CDR3 runs 15 residues.

The genes are TRBV7-2 and TRBJ1-6; perhaps TRBD1 as D (6 bases). From germline, CDR1 is SGHTA and CDR2 FQGNSA. CDR3 size: 14 residues. V lost 3 bases to trimming and J lost 9 bases, with 12 bases between them. The CDR3 loop reads CASSFTGLTSPLHF. CDR3 sequence (DNA): TGTGCCAGCAGCTTCACAGGGCTTACTTCACCCCTCCACTTT.

This chain links TRBV6-5 with TRBJ1-1; 8 bases map to TRBD1. The CDR3 has 15 residues. In germline, CDR1 is MNHEY, CDR2 SVGAGI. V trimming: 0 bases; J trimming: 4 bases; junction bases outside the gene matches: 4. The CDR3 protein is CASSYSGQGITEAFF. In DNA, the CDR3 is TGTGCCAGCAGTTACTCCGGACAGGGAATCACTGAAGCTTTCTTT.

The chain links TRBV12-3 or TRBV12-4 to TRBJ2-2; TRBD1 matches at 7 bases. The CDR3 sequence is 16 residues long. The trim removed 3 bases at V and 3 bases at J, leaving 7 bases unmatched. This CDR3 is CASSFGVTGYTGELFF. CDR3 DNA sequence: TGTGCCAGCAGTTTTGGAGTGACAGGGTACACCGGGGAGCTGTTTTTT.

This clonotype was counted a few times. V and J are TRBV5-1 and TRBJ2-1; TRBD1 agrees at 7 bases. There are 13 residues in the CDR3. Germline V CDR1 and CDR2: SGHRS, YFSETQ. The trim removed 5 bases at V and 9 bases at J, leaving 8 bases unmatched. The DNA for the CDR3 is TGCGCCAGCAGTCAGGGGGAAGGCGGTGAGCAGTTCTTC. This codes for CASSQGEGGEQFF.

J is TRBJ1-2 and V is TRBV4-1; 7 bases are a match to TRBD1. After removal of 0 bases from V and 4 bases from J, the junction contained 5 bases not matched to a gene. The germline V gene encodes CDR1 MGHRA and CDR2 YSYEKL. The CDR3 extends over 15 amino acids. This CDR3 reads CASSQEGTGVYGYTF. For the CDR3, the DNA is TGCGCCAGCAGCCAAGAAGGAACAGGGGTCTATGGCTACACCTTC.

The chain uses TRBV3-1 and TRBJ1-4; D remains ambiguous. V was trimmed by 0 bases and J by 3 bases, leaving 8 bases between them. Germline assignment: CDR1 LGHDT and CDR2 YNNKEL (reference sequence). The CDR3 totals 15 residues. In DNA, the CDR3 is TGTGCCAGCAGCCAAGAAGGTGCAGCTAATGAAAAACTGTTTTTT. Residues: CASSQEGAANEKLFF.

This chain connects TRBV30 to TRBJ2-7, with D tentatively TRBD2 (5 bases). The CDR3 totals 14 residues. The V gene's germline CDR1 is GTSNPN and CDR2 SVGIG (reference sequence). The germline V and J ends were trimmed by 2 bases and 2 bases, with 13 bases remaining between them. The CDR3 nucleotides read TGTGCCTGGAGTTCACCACTGACTACCTACGAGCAGTACTTC. Translated: CAWSSPLTTYEQYF.